A single T cell receptor beta chain is shown here with its context. Authors' methods: Reference gene primer amplification gave nucleated cell count estimates. Profiled with immunoSEQ multiplex PCR; TCRdb holds only in-frame clones, not every one. V, J and clone size are those of that table, while D and trimming were read from the DNA. The sample yields 200,000 to 300,000 clones, approximately 84% seen once. The source of the sample is a study of blood T cell repertoires in COVID-19. The wider study: From the United States, Italy and Spain came samples of acute and convalescent COVID-19. T cells, B-cell-depleted T cells, or PBMCs supplied cDNA or gDNA.

The CDR3 loop spans 13 amino acids. The germline CDR1 and CDR2 sequences are SGHTA and FQGNSA. V was clipped by 8 bases and J by 0 bases, with 7 bases between them. The sample was peripheral blood. The sequence was collected from a woman older than 75 with acute or convalescent COVID-19. This chain connects TRBV7-2 to TRBJ2-2; no reliable D call. This CDR3 reads CASGSANTGELFF. The DNA of the CDR3 is TGTGCCAGCGGTTCAGCGAACACCGGGGAGCTGTTTTTT.